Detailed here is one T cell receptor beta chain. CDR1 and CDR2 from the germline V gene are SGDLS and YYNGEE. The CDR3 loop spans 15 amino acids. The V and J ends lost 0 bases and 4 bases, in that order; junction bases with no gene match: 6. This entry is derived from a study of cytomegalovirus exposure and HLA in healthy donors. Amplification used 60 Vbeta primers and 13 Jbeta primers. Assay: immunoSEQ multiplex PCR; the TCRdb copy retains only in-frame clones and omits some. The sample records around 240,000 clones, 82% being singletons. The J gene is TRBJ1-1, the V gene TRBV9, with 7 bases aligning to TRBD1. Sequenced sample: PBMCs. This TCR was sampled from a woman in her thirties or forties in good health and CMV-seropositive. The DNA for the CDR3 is TGTGCCAGCAGCGTAGGGGACAGAAGGGGCACTGAAGCTTTCTTT. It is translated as CASSVGDRRGTEAFF.